The present TCR beta chain was sequenced within a study of cytomegalovirus exposure and HLA in healthy donors. Study-wide background: An analysis done earlier identified roughly 120 million unique TCR beta sequences from approximately 170 million T cells.

The CDR3 consists of 14 residues. Germline CDR1 is SNHLY and CDR2 is FYNNEI. Trimming took 11 bases from V and 3 from J; bases not matched to a gene: 10. Amplification used 60 Vbeta primers and 13 Jbeta primers. Clones were read by immunoSEQ multiplex PCR, and TCRdb kept only the in-frame ones, dropping some. This table holds a few hundred thousand clones, around 80% found once. The source is a woman aged 55-70 years in good health and CMV-seropositive. The gene calls are TRBV2 and TRBJ1-1; TRBD1 matches at 9 bases. Sequencing input: PBMCs. The CDR3 DNA reads as TGTGCCGGAGGGACAGGGCGTCGTGACACTGAAGCTTTCTTT. This translates into CAGGTGRRDTEAFF.